This section outlines one TCR beta chain sequence together with its context. Its antigen is not identified. This specimen comes from a study of naive and memory T cell subsets. The beta constant-region primer was an equimolar mix of two oligonucleotides covering TRBC1 and TRBC2. Ligated cDNA was amplified by four rounds of PCR with nested alpha and beta constant-region primers and SP2. TCRdb itself ran the UMI-ligation and nested PCR reads through MiXCR, one entry per CDR3 protein. This table has 99,000 or so distinct CDR3 sequences, approximately 14% appearing once. Points from the study as a whole: Especially in CD8 cells, naive repertoires contained a few larger clonotypes, possibly CD45RA-re-expressing memory cells.

Germline lookup yields CDR1 SGHRS and CDR2 YFSETQ. There are 12 residues in the CDR3. V was clipped by 4 bases and J by 6 bases, with 10 bases between them. Separate alpha and beta amplification began at the second PCR step. The chain employs TRBV5-1 and TRBJ1-1; a possible D gene is TRBD1 (5 bases). The specimen sequenced was naive CD8+ T cells from blood. The clonotype was recovered from a human donor in good health. The CDR3 DNA sequence: TGCGCCAGCAGCCCCGGGGGGTCTGAAGCTTTCTTT. Its protein product is CASSPGGSEAFF.